The entry below describes one T cell receptor (beta chain). What it recognizes is unknown. This entry is derived from a study of T cell repertoires in cytomegalovirus infection. About the research overall: CMV infection plus the matching HLA type was flagged by public TCR beta signatures. Findings and caveats of the study: Cumulative public TCR beta family frequency identified CMV carriers with the relevant HLA. Ex vivo, HLA-C-restricted CMV-specific TCR beta clonotypes prevailed over the rest of the response.

TCRdb re-derived calls from the reads in MiXCR, one entry per CDR3 protein. Of 400,000 to 600,000 distinct CDR3 sequences in the sample, about two fifths were seen once. Trimming stripped 5 bases from V and 1 base from J, with 8 bases between. This CDR3 is built from 13 residues. Germline-derived CDR1 and CDR2 are MNHNS and SASEGT. The source was cultured PBMCs, collected from culture after CMV antigen stimulation. The chain joins TRBV6-1 to TRBJ2-5; perhaps TRBD2 as D (6 bases). The TCR originated in a human donor in good health (CMV status not recorded). Some clones in this sample may be carry-over from other donors' samples. The CDR3 sequence: CASSPGLQETQYF. The CDR3 DNA is TGTGCCAGCAGTCCGGGACTCCAAGAGACCCAGTACTTC.